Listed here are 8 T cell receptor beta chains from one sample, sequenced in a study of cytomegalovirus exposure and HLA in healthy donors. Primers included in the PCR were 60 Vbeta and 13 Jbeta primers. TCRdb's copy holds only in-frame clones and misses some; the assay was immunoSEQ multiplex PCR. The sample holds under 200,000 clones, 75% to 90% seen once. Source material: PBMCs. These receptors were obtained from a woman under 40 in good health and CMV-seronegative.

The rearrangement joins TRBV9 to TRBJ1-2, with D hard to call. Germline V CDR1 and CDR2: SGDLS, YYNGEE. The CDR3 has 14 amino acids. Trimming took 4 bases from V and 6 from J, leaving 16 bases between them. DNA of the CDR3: TGTGCCAGCAGCCCCTCCGGAGGATTCCATGGCTACACCTTC. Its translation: CASSPSGGFHGYTF.

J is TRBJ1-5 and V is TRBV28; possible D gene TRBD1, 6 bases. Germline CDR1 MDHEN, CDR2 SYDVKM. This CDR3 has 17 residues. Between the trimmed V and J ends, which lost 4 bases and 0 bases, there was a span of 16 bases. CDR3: CASSSFVGQNSNQPQHF. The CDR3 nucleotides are TGTGCCAGCAGTTCCTTCGTTGGACAGAATAGCAATCAGCCCCAGCATTTT.

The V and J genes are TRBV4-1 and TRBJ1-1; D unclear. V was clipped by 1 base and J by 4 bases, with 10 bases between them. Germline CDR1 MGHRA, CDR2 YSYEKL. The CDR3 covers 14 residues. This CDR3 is CASSQGQWLTEAFF. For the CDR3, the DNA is TGCGCCAGCAGCCAAGGACAATGGCTCACTGAAGCTTTCTTT.

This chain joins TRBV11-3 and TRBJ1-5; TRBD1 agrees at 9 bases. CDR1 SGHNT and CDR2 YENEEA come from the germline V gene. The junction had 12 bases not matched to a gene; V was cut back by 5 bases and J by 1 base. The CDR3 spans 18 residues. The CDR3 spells CASSVRWTGVKSNQPQHF. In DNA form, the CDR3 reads TGTGCCAGCAGCGTTAGGTGGACAGGGGTAAAGAGCAATCAGCCCCAGCATTTT.

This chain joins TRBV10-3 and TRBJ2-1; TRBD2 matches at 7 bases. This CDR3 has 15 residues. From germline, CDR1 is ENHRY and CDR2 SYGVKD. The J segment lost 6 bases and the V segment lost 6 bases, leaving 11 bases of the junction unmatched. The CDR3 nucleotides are TGTGCCATCAGGGTGGGGGGGTCCCAGGCCAATGAGCAGTTCTTC. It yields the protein CAIRVGGSQANEQFF.

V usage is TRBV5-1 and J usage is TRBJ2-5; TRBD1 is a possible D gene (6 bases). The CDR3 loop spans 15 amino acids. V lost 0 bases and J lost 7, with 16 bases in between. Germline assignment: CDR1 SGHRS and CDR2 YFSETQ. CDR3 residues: CASSLVGRGVRTQYF. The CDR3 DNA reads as TGCGCCAGCAGCTTGGTGGGCAGGGGAGTACGGACCCAGTACTTC.

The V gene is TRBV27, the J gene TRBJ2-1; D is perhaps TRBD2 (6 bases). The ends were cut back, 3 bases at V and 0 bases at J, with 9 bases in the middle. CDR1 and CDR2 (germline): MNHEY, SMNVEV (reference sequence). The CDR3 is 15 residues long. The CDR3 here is CASSLRDPSYNEQFF. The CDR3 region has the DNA TGTGCCAGCAGTTTGCGGGATCCCTCCTACAATGAGCAGTTCTTC.

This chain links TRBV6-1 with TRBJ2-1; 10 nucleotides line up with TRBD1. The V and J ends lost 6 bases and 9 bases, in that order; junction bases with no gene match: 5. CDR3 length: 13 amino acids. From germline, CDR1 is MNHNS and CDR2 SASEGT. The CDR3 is CASSTDRGSEQFF. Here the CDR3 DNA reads TGTGCCAGCAGCACGGACAGGGGGAGTGAGCAGTTCTTC.